These 7 T cell receptor beta chains originate from one sample sequenced in a study of identical twins. TCRdb reprocessed the 5' RACE reads via MiXCR and lists one record per CDR3 protein. The data hold 1.5 million to 2 million distinct CDR3 sequences, with less than 40% observed a single time. Input material: cord blood. Receptors originate from a newborn girl in good health.

The V and J genes are TRBV6-1 and TRBJ1-6; D may be TRBD1 (5 bases). V was clipped by 8 bases and J by 8 bases, with 16 bases between them. Germline V gives CDR1 MNHNS, CDR2 SASEGT. The CDR3 is made up of 14 amino acids. This chain's CDR3 is CASSRGAIDSPLHF. CDR3 sequence (DNA): TGTGCCAGCTCAAGAGGGGCTATCGATTCACCCCTCCACTTT.

This clonotype was counted a few times. The CDR3 spells CASSLRNGGAKETQYF. For the CDR3, the DNA is TGTGCCAGCAGCTTGAGAAACGGGGGGGCCAAAGAGACCCAGTACTTC. The chain uses TRBV5-5 and TRBJ2-5, with 8 nucleotides matching TRBD2. The CDR3 spans 16 residues. Germline V gene data show CDR1 as SGHKS and CDR2 as YYEKEE (reference sequence). V shed 1 base, J shed 3 bases, and the junction held 8 bases outside the gene matches.

The chain employs TRBV28 and TRBJ1-3; 8 bases match TRBD1. This CDR3 has 14 residues. The J segment lost 4 bases and the V segment lost 6 bases, leaving 5 bases of the junction unmatched. Germline V CDR1 and CDR2: MDHEN, SYDVKM. CDR3 protein: CASRTGASGNTIYF. For the CDR3, the DNA is TGTGCCAGCAGGACAGGGGCGTCCGGAAACACCATATATTTT.

There are a few counts of this clonotype. The chain uses TRBV4-2 and TRBJ2-3, with 7 bases fitting TRBD2. V trimming: 0 bases; J trimming: 4 bases; junction bases outside the gene matches: 7. The CDR3 covers 16 residues. CDR1 is LGHNA, CDR2 YNFKEQ, per germline. The CDR3 DNA follows: TGTGCCAGCAGCCAAGAAACCGGGAGGACCCCAGATACGCAGTATTTT. Encoded protein: CASSQETGRTPDTQYF.

The chain has TRBV10-3 and TRBJ2-1; D may correspond to TRBD1 or TRBD2 (5 bases each). The germline V and J ends were trimmed by 5 bases and 4 bases, with 15 bases remaining between them. The CDR3 contains 15 residues. Germline CDR1 ENHRY, CDR2 SYGVKD. In DNA form, the CDR3 reads TGTGCCATCAGTCCCGGGACCTCATATTACAATGAGCAGTTCTTC. It codes for CAISPGTSYYNEQFF.

The chain recombines TRBV6-1 with TRBJ1-2; perhaps TRBD1 as D (5 bases). This CDR3 has 11 amino acids. The germline CDR1 and CDR2 sequences are MNHNS and SASEGT. V lost 7 bases, J lost 5 bases, and 8 bases lay in between. CDR3 coding DNA: TGTGCCAGCATGAGACAGTATGGCTACACCTTC. Translation gives CASMRQYGYTF.

There are a few counts of this clonotype. V is TRBV5-1 and J is TRBJ2-3, with 7 bases identical to TRBD2. This CDR3 is 16 amino acids long. Per the germline V gene, CDR1 is SGHRS and CDR2 is YFSETQ. The J segment lost 4 bases and the V segment lost 4 bases, leaving 12 bases of the junction unmatched. The chain's CDR3 is CASSVTSFHTPDTQYF. The CDR3 bases are TGCGCCAGCAGCGTGACTAGCTTCCACACCCCAGATACGCAGTATTTT.